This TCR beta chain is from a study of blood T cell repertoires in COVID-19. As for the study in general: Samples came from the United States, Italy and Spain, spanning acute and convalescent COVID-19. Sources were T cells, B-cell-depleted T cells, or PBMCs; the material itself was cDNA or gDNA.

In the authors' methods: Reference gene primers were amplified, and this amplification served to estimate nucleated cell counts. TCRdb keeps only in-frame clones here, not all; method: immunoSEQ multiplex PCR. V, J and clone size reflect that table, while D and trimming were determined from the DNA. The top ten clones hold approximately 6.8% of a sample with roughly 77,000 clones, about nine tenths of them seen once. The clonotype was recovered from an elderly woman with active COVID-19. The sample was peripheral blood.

CDR3 residues: CASSKLAGGPSEQFF. DNA of the CDR3: TGTGCCAGCAGCAAACTAGCGGGAGGGCCCAGTGAGCAGTTCTTC. The chain is built from TRBV5-4 and TRBJ2-1; 13 bases match TRBD2. The germline CDR1 and CDR2 sequences are SGHNT and YYREEE (reference sequence). V gave up 4 bases and J gave up 9 bases; unmatched junction bases: 7. This CDR3 contains 15 residues.